This T cell receptor (beta chain) was recorded in a study of cytomegalovirus exposure and HLA in healthy donors. Profiled with immunoSEQ multiplex PCR; TCRdb holds only in-frame clones, not every one. The data show approximately 200,000 clones, under 95% seen once. Trimming stripped 1 base from V and 0 bases from J, with 7 bases between. The CDR3 consists of 14 residues. The germline CDR1 and CDR2 sequences are MNHEY and SMNVEV (reference sequence). The approximately 120-subject validation cohort, separate from the approximately 670-subject first cohort, included the donors. The TCR was taken from a woman between 18 and 29 years old in good health and CMV-seronegative. The genes are TRBV27 and TRBJ2-7, with D perhaps TRBD1 (6 bases). The sequenced sample consisted of PBMCs. This chain's CDR3 is CASSLWDTSYEQYF. The CDR3 DNA is TGTGCCAGCAGTTTATGGGACACCTCCTACGAGCAGTACTTC.